The 30 T cell receptor beta chains given below trace back to one sample, sequenced in a study of blood T cell repertoires in COVID-19. Here immunoSEQ multiplex PCR was the method, and the copy in TCRdb shows in-frame clones only, minus some. Of tens of thousands of clones listed, approximately 90% are singletons. The specimen was peripheral blood. The receptor set was obtained from a man between 60 and 75 years old with active COVID-19.

The V call is TRBV7-6, the J call TRBJ1-2; D is unresolved. The V end lost 5 bases, the J end lost 8 bases, and 12 bases lay between the germline ends. CDR1 and CDR2 from the germline V gene are SGHVS and FNYEAQ. There are 12 residues in the CDR3. The CDR3 DNA sequence: TGTGCCAGCAGCCCCTGGGAGGGAGGCTACACCTTC. Translating it yields CASSPWEGGYTF.

The chain is built from TRBV7-2 and TRBJ2-7; 10 nucleotides match TRBD1. Germline V gene sequence: CDR1 SGHTA, CDR2 FQGNSA. V lost 7 bases to trimming and J lost 2 bases; unmatched junction nucleotides: 5. There are 14 residues in the CDR3. This CDR3 is CASTRTGGTYEQYF. CDR3 DNA sequence: TGTGCCAGCACCCGGACAGGGGGTACCTACGAGCAGTACTTC.

The V call is TRBV5-1, the J call TRBJ1-6, with D unclear. Per germline, CDR1 SGHRS and CDR2 YFSETQ. V lost 2 bases and J lost 7, with 13 bases in between. The CDR3 length is 15 residues. The CDR3 spells CASSLDGVGNSPLHF. As DNA, the CDR3 is TGCGCCAGCAGCTTAGACGGGGTGGGAAATTCACCCCTCCACTTT.

This chain connects TRBV7-2 to TRBJ1-5, with D possibly being TRBD1 (6 bases). Between the trimmed V and J ends, which lost 5 bases and 4 bases, there was a span of 15 bases. From germline, CDR1 is SGHTA and CDR2 FQGNSA. The CDR3 runs to 15 residues. The CDR3 DNA reads TGTGCCAGCAGCCAGGGCACAGGGTGGAATCAGCCCCAGCATTTT. This encodes CASSQGTGWNQPQHF.

This chain joins TRBV2 and TRBJ1-1; possible D gene TRBD1, 6 bases. V was pared by 5 bases and J by 1 base, with 11 bases between. Germline values: CDR1 SNHLY, CDR2 FYNNEI. The CDR3 length is 14 residues. The CDR3 region is CASSSEQGNTEAFF. The CDR3 coding sequence is TGTGCCAGCAGTTCCGAACAGGGGAACACTGAAGCTTTCTTT.

This chain links TRBV7-9 with TRBJ2-3; no clear D. V was pared by 5 bases and J by 5 bases, with 14 bases between. The CDR3 consists of 14 residues. Germline V gives CDR1 SEHNR, CDR2 FQNEAQ (reference sequence). The CDR3 DNA follows: TGTGCCAGCAGCCGAGCCCCAGCAGGAGATACGCAGTATTTT. It codes for CASSRAPAGDTQYF.

This clone occurred a few times. The V call is TRBV3-1 (or the pseudogene TRBV3-2), the J call TRBJ2-7, with D possibly TRBD1 on 6 matching bases. Trimming removed 4 bases at V and 2 bases at J, with 9 bases between. The germline V gene encodes CDR1 LGHDT and CDR2 YNNKEL (reference sequence). The CDR3 has 13 residues. The CDR3 region is CASSPDSAYEQYF. As DNA, the CDR3 is TGTGCCAGCAGCCCGGACAGTGCCTACGAGCAGTACTTC.

In this sample, this clone turned up a few times. The rearrangement joins TRBV18 to TRBJ1-5; weak D call: TRBD1 (6 bases). The CDR3 sequence is 15 residues long. Trimming took 6 bases from V and 0 from J, leaving 12 bases between them. CDR1 and CDR2 (germline): KGHSH, LQKENI. CDR3 amino acids: CASSTGGPSNQPQHF. The DNA for the CDR3 is TGTGCCAGCTCCACGGGGGGCCCTAGCAATCAGCCCCAGCATTTT.

The table lists this clone with a count of one. The J gene is TRBJ2-1, the V gene TRBV7-3, with TRBD1 matching over 9 bases. The V and J ends lost 4 bases and 3 bases, in that order; junction bases with no gene match: 4. The CDR3 length is 15 residues. CDR1 is SGHTA, CDR2 FQGTGA, per germline. The CDR3 DNA reads as TGTGCCAGCAGCTCGGGACAGGGCGTCTACAATGAGCAGTTCTTC. Its translation: CASSSGQGVYNEQFF.

The chain uses TRBV19 and TRBJ1-2, with a possible D match to TRBD1 (6 bases). Per germline, CDR1 LNHDA and CDR2 SQIVND (reference sequence). CDR3 size: 13 residues. V was trimmed by 3 bases and J by 9 bases, leaving 14 bases between them. The CDR3: CASSIGQLRSYTF. The CDR3, as DNA: TGTGCCAGTAGTATCGGACAGCTTAGGAGCTACACCTTC.

V is TRBV28 and J is TRBJ1-2; no clear D gene. This CDR3 contains 14 residues. Trimming took 6 bases from V and 4 from J, leaving 15 bases between them. Germline V gene sequence: CDR1 MDHEN, CDR2 SYDVKM. CDR3 coding DNA: TGTGCCAGCAGATTTAGAGGAGGTGGCTATGGCTACACCTTC. Translation gives CASRFRGGGYGYTF.

This chain links TRBV4-1 with TRBJ1-6; D unresolved. Germline values: CDR1 MGHRA, CDR2 YSYEKL. The V and J ends lost 0 bases and 8 bases respectively, with 11 bases between them. This CDR3 has 15 amino acids. The DNA for the CDR3 is TGCGCCAGCAGCCAAGAAGAGGGCGGTCATTCACCCCTCCACTTT. Translation gives CASSQEEGGHSPLHF.

The V gene is TRBV5-1, the J gene TRBJ1-4; D unresolved. This CDR3 spans 13 amino acids. The germline CDR1 and CDR2 sequences are SGHRS and YFSETQ. V lost 4 bases and J lost 8, with 12 bases in between. The DNA for the CDR3 is TGCGCCAGCAGCCCCGGTCAAAAAGAAAAACTGTTTTTT. As protein: CASSPGQKEKLFF.

The gene calls are TRBV27 and TRBJ2-1, with 9 bases that match TRBD2. The CDR3 consists of 15 residues. Trimming removed 5 bases from V and 7 bases from J; junction bases left unmatched: 9. Germline V gene lookup returns CDR1 MNHEY and CDR2 SMNVEV (reference sequence). CDR3 bases: TGTGCCAGCAGTCCAAGGTGGCTAGCGGGGAATGAGCAGTTCTTC. Protein: CASSPRWLAGNEQFF.

This clone appeared a few times. The V call is TRBV7-6, the J call TRBJ2-1, with D perhaps TRBD2 (5 bases). CDR1 and CDR2 (germline): SGHVS, FNYEAQ. V dropped 0 bases and J dropped 0 bases, with 15 bases sitting between them. The CDR3 loop spans 18 amino acids. The CDR3: CASSLANRGKSSYNEQFF. CDR3 bases: TGTGCCAGCAGCTTAGCAAACCGGGGAAAAAGCTCCTACAATGAGCAGTTCTTC. Filled out from reference TRBV7-6 and TRBJ2-1, the complete variable domain reads GAGVSQSPRYKVTKRGQDVALRCDPISGHVSLYWYRQALGQGPEFLTYFNYEAQQDKSGLPNDRFSAERPEGSISTLTIQRTEQRDSAMYRCASSLANRGKSSYNEQFFGPGTRLTVL.

The table lists this clone with a count of one. The chain combines TRBV12-3 or TRBV12-4 with TRBJ2-1; the match to TRBD1 covers 7 bases. The CDR3 contains 13 residues. V lost 3 bases to trimming and J lost 10 bases; unmatched junction nucleotides: 6. CDR3 residues: CASSFQGDGEQFF. The CDR3 DNA follows: TGTGCCAGCAGTTTCCAGGGGGACGGGGAGCAGTTCTTC.

Only one count was recorded for this clone. The chain employs TRBV2 and TRBJ1-5, with 8 bases that match TRBD1. Germline V gene data show CDR1 as SNHLY and CDR2 as FYNNEI. V gave up 6 bases and J gave up 6 bases; unmatched junction bases: 7. This CDR3 contains 14 residues. The CDR3 region has the DNA TGTGCCAGCAGAGGACAGGGCTGGGGTCAGCCCCAGCATTTT. Amino acids: CASRGQGWGQPQHF.

The J gene is TRBJ1-6, the V gene TRBV6-5; the D is unclear. Trimming pared 5 bases from V and 8 bases from J, leaving 16 bases between. CDR1 and CDR2 from the germline V gene are MNHEY and SVGAGI. The CDR3 loop spans 15 amino acids. CDR3 in amino acids: CASSRGVEPDSPLHF. The CDR3 DNA is TGTGCCAGCAGTCGAGGAGTGGAGCCGGATTCACCCCTCCACTTT.

This sequence joins TRBV6-5 and TRBJ1-2; 8 bases agree with TRBD1. The CDR3 runs to 15 residues. The V gene end was trimmed by 5 bases and the J gene end by 8 bases; junction bases not matched to a gene: 13. CDR1 is MNHEY and CDR2 is SVGAGI in the germline V gene. CDR3 DNA sequence: TGTGCCAGCAGTCAGACTCTCCAGGGGGCGCGAGGCTACACCTTC. It yields the protein CASSQTLQGARGYTF.

The chain couples TRBV4-2 to TRBJ1-1; possible D gene TRBD1, 6 bases. Deletions cut 0 bases from V and 1 base from J, with 15 bases between. CDR1 and CDR2 from the germline V gene are LGHNA and YNFKEQ. This CDR3 is built from 17 residues. CDR3 amino acids: CASSQDGGGRANTEAFF. The CDR3 bases are TGTGCCAGCAGCCAAGATGGCGGGGGCAGGGCGAACACTGAAGCTTTCTTT.

The table lists this clone with a count of one. The chain combines TRBV6-5 with TRBJ2-2, with D possibly matching TRBD2 (6 bases). The CDR3 consists of 15 residues. CDR1 MNHEY and CDR2 SVGAGI come from the germline V gene. V was pared by 1 base and J by 6 bases, with 12 bases between. The CDR3 sequence: CASSYWVGGAGELFF. The CDR3, as DNA: TGTGCCAGCAGTTACTGGGTCGGGGGTGCCGGGGAGCTGTTTTTT.

This clone is medium-sized. This chain connects TRBV10-2 to TRBJ1-1; 8 bases are shared with TRBD1. Germline CDR1 is WSHSY and CDR2 is SAAADI. After removal of 1 base from V and 2 bases from J, the junction contained 3 bases not matched to a gene. The CDR3 totals 15 residues. The CDR3 sequence: CASSEWQGANTEAFF. The CDR3 coding sequence is TGCGCCAGCAGTGAGTGGCAGGGGGCTAACACTGAAGCTTTCTTT.

The chain carries TRBV20-1 and TRBJ2-5; 11 positions match TRBD2. Trimming removed 8 bases from V and 13 bases from J; junction bases left unmatched: 9. The CDR3 has 11 residues. From germline, CDR1 is DFQATT and CDR2 SNEGSKA (reference sequence). CDR3 DNA sequence: TGCAGTCCAACTAGCGGGGGCCCCAGGTACTTC. This codes for CSPTSGGPRYF.

This clone was picked up one time. This chain joins TRBV7-8 and TRBJ1-2; D perhaps matches TRBD1 (5 bases). Trimming cost V 0 bases and J 0 bases, with 11 bases left between them. This CDR3 has 16 residues. Germline loops: CDR1 SGHVS, CDR2 FQNEAQ. The CDR3 nucleotides read TGTGCCAGCAGCTTAGCGCGCGTCAGGGCTAACTATGGCTACACCTTC. Its translation is CASSLARVRANYGYTF.

The V gene is TRBV18, the J gene TRBJ2-2; no clear D gene. CDR3 length: 15 amino acids. V lost 2 bases to trimming and J lost 6 bases, with 13 bases between them. CDR1 is KGHSH and CDR2 is LQKENI in the germline V gene. Here the CDR3 DNA reads TGTGCCAGCTCACCAGGTTCCGGGTTGCCCGGGGAGCTGTTTTTT. This codes for CASSPGSGLPGELFF.

This clone was counted between two and nine times. The rearrangement joins TRBV3-1 (or the pseudogene TRBV3-2) to TRBJ2-5; D is possibly TRBD2 (5 bases). Trimming pared 0 bases from V and 3 bases from J, leaving 8 bases between. The germline V gene has CDR1 LGHDT and CDR2 YNNKEL (reference sequence). The CDR3 has 14 residues. CDR3 sequence (DNA): TGTGCCAGCAGCCAAGACAGCGGCGAAGAGACCCAGTACTTC. Residues: CASSQDSGEETQYF.

The chain uses TRBV5-4 and TRBJ2-3; 11 nucleotides agree with TRBD2. Trimming removed 3 bases from V and 3 bases from J; junction bases left unmatched: 6. The CDR3 consists of 16 residues. Germline assignment: CDR1 SGHNT and CDR2 YYREEE (reference sequence). The CDR3 sequence: CASSSGTSGLTDTQYF. In DNA form, the CDR3 reads TGTGCCAGCAGCTCAGGGACTAGCGGCCTTACAGATACGCAGTATTTT.

The chain couples TRBV5-1 to TRBJ2-3; D is perhaps TRBD1 (6 bases). The V gene lost 0 bases and the J gene lost 2 bases, with 7 bases spanning the gap. The germline V gene encodes CDR1 SGHRS and CDR2 YFSETQ. CDR3 length equals 14 residues. This CDR3 is CASSLGGHTDTQYF. CDR3 DNA: TGCGCCAGCAGCTTGGGGGGACACACAGATACGCAGTATTTT. The whole variable domain, remainder taken from reference TRBV5-1 and TRBJ2-3, is KAGVTQTPRYLIKTRGQQVTLSCSPISGHRSVSWYQQTPGQGLQFLFEYFSETQRNKGNFPGRFSGRQFSNSRSEMNVSTLELGDSALYLCASSLGGHTDTQYFGPGTRLTVL.

V gene TRBV5-6 combines with J gene TRBJ1-1, with 7 bases fitting TRBD1. Germline CDR1 is SGHDT and CDR2 is YYEEEE. The CDR3 sequence is 15 residues long. With V trimmed by 4 bases and J by 4 bases, 10 bases remained unmatched. This chain's CDR3 is CASSHRQGRGTEAFF. The DNA of the CDR3 is TGTGCCAGCAGCCATCGACAGGGTAGGGGCACTGAAGCTTTCTTT. Based on the CDR3 plus reference TRBV5-6 and TRBJ1-1, the full variable domain is DAGVTQSPTHLIKTRGQQVTLRCSPKSGHDTVSWYQQALGQGPQFIFQYYEEEERQRGNFPDRFSGHQFPNYSSELNVNALLLGDSALYLCASSHRQGRGTEAFFGQGTRLTVV.

The genes are TRBV7-3 and TRBJ1-1; D might be TRBD1 (6 bases). The CDR3 has 17 residues. The V end lost 2 bases, the J end lost 0 bases, and 16 bases lay between the germline ends. Germline lookup yields CDR1 SGHTA and CDR2 FQGTGA. This CDR3 is CASSLEIAGDMNTEAFF. In nucleotides, the CDR3 is TGTGCCAGCAGCTTAGAGATAGCAGGGGACATGAACACTGAAGCTTTCTTT. Using reference TRBV7-3 and TRBJ1-1 for the parts outside the CDR3, the full variable domain is GAGVSQTPSNKVTEKGKYVELRCDPISGHTALYWYRQSLGQGPEFLIYFQGTGAADDSGLPNDRFFAVRPEGSVSTLKIQRTERGDSAVYLCASSLEIAGDMNTEAFFGQGTRLTVV.